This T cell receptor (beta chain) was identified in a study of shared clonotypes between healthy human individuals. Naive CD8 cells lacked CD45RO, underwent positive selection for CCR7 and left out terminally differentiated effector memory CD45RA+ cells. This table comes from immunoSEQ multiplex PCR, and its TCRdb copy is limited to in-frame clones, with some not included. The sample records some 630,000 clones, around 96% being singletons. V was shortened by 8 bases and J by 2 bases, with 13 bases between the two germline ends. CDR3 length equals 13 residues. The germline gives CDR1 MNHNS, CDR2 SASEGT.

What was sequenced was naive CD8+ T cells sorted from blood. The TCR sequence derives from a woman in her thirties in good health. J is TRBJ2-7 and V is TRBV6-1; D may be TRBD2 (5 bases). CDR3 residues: CASEGTLTYEQYF. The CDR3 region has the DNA TGTGCCAGCGAGGGCACTCTTACCTACGAGCAGTACTTC.